The 2 T cell receptor beta chains below come from one sample, sequenced in a study of OX40 agonist ivuxolimab in advanced cancers. The table came from immunoSEQ multiplex PCR; TCRdb's copy has only in-frame clones and leaves some out. The repertoire holds tens of thousands of clones, with approximately 84% as singletons. Source: CD4+ or CD8+ T cells sorted from blood, taken in a trial of the OX40 agonist ivuxolimab. The receptors here all came from an adult with an advanced solid tumor such as melanoma, head and neck, liver or kidney cancer.

This clone appeared a few times. The gene calls are TRBV7-2 and TRBJ2-1; TRBD2 agrees at 8 bases. After removal of 3 bases from V and 2 bases from J, the junction contained 3 bases not matched to a gene. The CDR3 sequence is 15 residues long. Germline V gives CDR1 SGHTA, CDR2 FQGNSA. The CDR3 DNA is TGTGCCAGCAGCTTTGCGGGAGGACCCTACAATGAGCAGTTCTTC. This encodes CASSFAGGPYNEQFF.

The V call is TRBV6-6, the J call TRBJ1-3; 9 nucleotides line up with TRBD1. The CDR3 loop spans 15 amino acids. The junction had 5 bases not matched to a gene; V was cut back by 6 bases and J by 2 bases. Germline loops: CDR1 MNHNY, CDR2 SVGAGI (reference sequence). The CDR3 protein is CASSSGTGTGNTIYF. In DNA, the CDR3 is TGTGCCAGCAGCTCCGGGACAGGGACTGGAAACACCATATATTTT.